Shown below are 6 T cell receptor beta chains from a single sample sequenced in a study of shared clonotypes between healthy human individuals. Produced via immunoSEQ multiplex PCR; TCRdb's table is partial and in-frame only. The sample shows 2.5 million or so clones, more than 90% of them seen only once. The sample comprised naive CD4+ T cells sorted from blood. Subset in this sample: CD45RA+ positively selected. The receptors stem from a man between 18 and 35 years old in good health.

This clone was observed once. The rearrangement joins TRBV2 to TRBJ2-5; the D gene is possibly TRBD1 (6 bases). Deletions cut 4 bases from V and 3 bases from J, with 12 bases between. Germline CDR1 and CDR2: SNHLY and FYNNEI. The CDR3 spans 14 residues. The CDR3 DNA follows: TGTGCCAGCAGTGTAAAAAGGACAGAAGAGACCCAGTACTTC. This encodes CASSVKRTEETQYF.

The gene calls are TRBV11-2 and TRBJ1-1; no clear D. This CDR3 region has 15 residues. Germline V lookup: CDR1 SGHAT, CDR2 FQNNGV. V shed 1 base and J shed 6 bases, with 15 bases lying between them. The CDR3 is CASSLGSNRESEAFF. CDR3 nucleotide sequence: TGTGCCAGCAGCTTAGGGTCAAATAGGGAATCTGAAGCTTTCTTT.

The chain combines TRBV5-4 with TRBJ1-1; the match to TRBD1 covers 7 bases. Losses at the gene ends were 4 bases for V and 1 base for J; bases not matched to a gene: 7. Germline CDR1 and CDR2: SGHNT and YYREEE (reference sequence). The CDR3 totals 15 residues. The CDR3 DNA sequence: TGTGCCAGCAGCAAGGCCAGGGGGGAGAACACTGAAGCTTTCTTT. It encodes CASSKARGENTEAFF.

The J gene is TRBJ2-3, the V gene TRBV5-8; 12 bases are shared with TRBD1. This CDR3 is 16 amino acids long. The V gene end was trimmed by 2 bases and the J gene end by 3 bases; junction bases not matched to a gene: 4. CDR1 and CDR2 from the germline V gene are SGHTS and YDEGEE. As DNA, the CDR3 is TGTGCCAGCAGCTTCGGGACAGGGGGCGATACAGATACGCAGTATTTT. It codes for CASSFGTGGDTDTQYF. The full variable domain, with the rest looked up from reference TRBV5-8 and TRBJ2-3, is EAGVTQSPTHLIKTRGQQATLRCSPISGHTSVYWYQQALGLGLQFLLWYDEGEERNRGNFPPRFSGRQFPNYSSELNVNALELEDSALYLCASSFGTGGDTDTQYFGPGTRLTVL.

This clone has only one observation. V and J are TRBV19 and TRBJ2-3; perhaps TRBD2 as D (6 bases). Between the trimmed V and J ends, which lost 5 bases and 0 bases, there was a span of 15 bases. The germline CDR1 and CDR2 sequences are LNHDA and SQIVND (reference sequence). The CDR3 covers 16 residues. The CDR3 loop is CASSDPRGPSTDTQYF. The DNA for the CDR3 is TGTGCCAGTAGTGACCCGCGGGGTCCTAGCACAGATACGCAGTATTTT.

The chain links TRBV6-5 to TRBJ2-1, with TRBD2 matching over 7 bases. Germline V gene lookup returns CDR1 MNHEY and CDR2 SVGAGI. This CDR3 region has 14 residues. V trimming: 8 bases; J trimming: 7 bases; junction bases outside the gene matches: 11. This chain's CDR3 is CASCAGGRRNEQFF. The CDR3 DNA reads TGTGCCAGCTGCGCGGGCGGGAGAAGGAATGAGCAGTTCTTC.